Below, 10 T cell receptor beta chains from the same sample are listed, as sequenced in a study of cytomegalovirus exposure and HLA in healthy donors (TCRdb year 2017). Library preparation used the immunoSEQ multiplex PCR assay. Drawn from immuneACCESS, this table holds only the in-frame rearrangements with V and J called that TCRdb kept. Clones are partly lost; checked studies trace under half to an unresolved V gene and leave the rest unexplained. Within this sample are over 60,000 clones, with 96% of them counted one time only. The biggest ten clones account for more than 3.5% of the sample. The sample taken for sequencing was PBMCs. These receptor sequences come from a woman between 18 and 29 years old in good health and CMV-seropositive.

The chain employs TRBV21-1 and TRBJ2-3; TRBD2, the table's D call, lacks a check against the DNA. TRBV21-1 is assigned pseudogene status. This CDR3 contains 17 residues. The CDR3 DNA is TGTGCCAGCAGCAAATTCCGCGCTAGCGGGAGGGCAGATACGCAGTATTTT. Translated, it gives CASSKFRASGRADTQYF.

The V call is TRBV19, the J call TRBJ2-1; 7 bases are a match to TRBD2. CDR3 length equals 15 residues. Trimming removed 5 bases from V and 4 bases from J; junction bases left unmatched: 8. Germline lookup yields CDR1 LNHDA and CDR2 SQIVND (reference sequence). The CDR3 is CASSPSGVFYNEQFF. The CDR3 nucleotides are TGTGCCAGTAGTCCAAGCGGGGTTTTTTACAATGAGCAGTTCTTC.

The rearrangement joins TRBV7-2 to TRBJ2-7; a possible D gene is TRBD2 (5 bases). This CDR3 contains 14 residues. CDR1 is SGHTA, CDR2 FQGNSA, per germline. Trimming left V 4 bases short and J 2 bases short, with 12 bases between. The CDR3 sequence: CASSSLSGPYEQYF. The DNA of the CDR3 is TGTGCCAGCAGCTCCCTGAGCGGTCCCTACGAGCAGTACTTC. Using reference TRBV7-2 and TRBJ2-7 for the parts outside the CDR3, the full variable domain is GAGVSQSPSNKVTEKGKDVELRCDPISGHTALYWYRQSLGQGLEFLIYFQGNSAPDKSGLPSDRFSAERTGGSVSTLTIQRTQQEDSAVYLCASSSLSGPYEQYFGPGTRLTVT.

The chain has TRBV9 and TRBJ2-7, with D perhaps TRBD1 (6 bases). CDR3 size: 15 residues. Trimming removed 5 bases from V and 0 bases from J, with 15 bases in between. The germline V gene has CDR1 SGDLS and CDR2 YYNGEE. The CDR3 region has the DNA TGTGCCAGCAGTCCCGGACAGCGGAGCTCCTACGAGCAGTACTTC. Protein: CASSPGQRSSYEQYF.

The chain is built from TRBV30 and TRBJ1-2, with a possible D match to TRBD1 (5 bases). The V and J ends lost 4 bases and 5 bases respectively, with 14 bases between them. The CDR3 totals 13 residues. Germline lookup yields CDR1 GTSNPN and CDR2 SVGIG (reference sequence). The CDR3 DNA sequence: TGTGCCTGGACTCACGACAGAGGTTATGGCTACACCTTC. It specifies CAWTHDRGYGYTF.

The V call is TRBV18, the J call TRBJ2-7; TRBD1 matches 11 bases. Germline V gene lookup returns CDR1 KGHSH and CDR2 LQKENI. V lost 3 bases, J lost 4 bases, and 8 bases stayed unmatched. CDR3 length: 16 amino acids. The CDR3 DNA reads TGTGCCAGCTCACCCGGACAGGGGGCGAGTCTTTACGAGCAGTACTTC. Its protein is CASSPGQGASLYEQYF.

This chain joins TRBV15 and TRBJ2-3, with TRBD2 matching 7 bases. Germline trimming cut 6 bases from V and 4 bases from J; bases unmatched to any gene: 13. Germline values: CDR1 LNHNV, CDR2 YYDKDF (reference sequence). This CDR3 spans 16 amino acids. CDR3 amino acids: CATRLGPGRGADTQYF. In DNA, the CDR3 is TGTGCCACCAGGCTGGGTCCAGGCCGGGGGGCAGATACGCAGTATTTT.

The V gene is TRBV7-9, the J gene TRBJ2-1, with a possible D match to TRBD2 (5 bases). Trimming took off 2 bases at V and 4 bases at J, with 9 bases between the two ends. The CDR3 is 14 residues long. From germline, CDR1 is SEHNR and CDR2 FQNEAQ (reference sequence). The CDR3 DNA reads TGTGCCAGCAGCTTATTTAGCGAGTACAATGAGCAGTTCTTC. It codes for CASSLFSEYNEQFF.

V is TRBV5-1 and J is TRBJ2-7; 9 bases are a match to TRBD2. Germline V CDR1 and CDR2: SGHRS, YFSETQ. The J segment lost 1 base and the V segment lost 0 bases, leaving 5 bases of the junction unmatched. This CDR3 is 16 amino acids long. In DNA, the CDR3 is TGCGCCAGCAGCTTGGTTGCAGGACTAGCGTCCTACGAGCAGTACTTC. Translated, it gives CASSLVAGLASYEQYF.

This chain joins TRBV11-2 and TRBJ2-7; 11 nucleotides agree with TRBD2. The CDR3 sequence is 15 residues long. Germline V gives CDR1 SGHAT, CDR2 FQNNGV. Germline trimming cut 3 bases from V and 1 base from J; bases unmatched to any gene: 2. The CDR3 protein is CASSFTSGRSYEQYF. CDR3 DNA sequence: TGTGCCAGCAGCTTTACTAGCGGGAGATCCTACGAGCAGTACTTC.